These 14 T cell receptor beta chains share one sample of origin, sequenced in a study of cytomegalovirus exposure and HLA in healthy donors. Both 60 Vbeta primers and 13 Jbeta primers went into the PCR. Sequenced by immunoSEQ multiplex PCR; TCRdb stores in-frame clones only, minus some. The sample lists tens of thousands of clones, more than 65% occurring once. Sequences were obtained from PBMCs. The receptors derive from a girl under 10 years old in good health and CMV-seropositive.

The V gene is TRBV9, the J gene TRBJ2-3, with 15 bases aligning to TRBD2. Germline CDR1 is SGDLS and CDR2 is YYNGEE. The CDR3 sequence is 18 residues long. V trimming: 4 bases; J trimming: 8 bases; junction bases outside the gene matches: 14. The CDR3 nucleotides read TGTGCCAGCAGCACCCCACGTGGGGGACTAGCGGGAGGTGTTACGCAGTATTTT. It specifies CASSTPRGGLAGGVTQYF.

This clone has a handful of counts. The V call is TRBV28, the J call TRBJ1-5; D might be TRBD1 (6 bases). Per germline, CDR1 MDHEN and CDR2 SYDVKM. The CDR3 contains 16 residues. The germline V and J ends were trimmed by 3 bases and 4 bases, with 16 bases remaining between them. The CDR3 DNA reads TGTGCCAGCAGTTTCCCCACAGGGATCGGGAATCAGCCCCAGCATTTT. Translation gives CASSFPTGIGNQPQHF.

The chain carries TRBV5-1 and TRBJ1-1, with TRBD1 matching 8 bases. The CDR3 has 14 residues. Trimming removed 5 bases from V and 1 base from J; junction bases left unmatched: 4. Looked up from germline, CDR1 is SGHRS and CDR2 is YFSETQ. This chain's CDR3 is CASSSGTGNTEAFF. The CDR3 DNA follows: TGCGCCAGCAGTTCCGGGACAGGGAACACTGAAGCTTTCTTT.

The sample holds a few counts of this clone. This chain joins TRBV4-3 and TRBJ1-5; no definite D call. CDR1 LGHNA and CDR2 YSLEER come from the germline V gene. Trimming stripped 0 bases from V and 6 bases from J, with 6 bases between. The CDR3 length is 13 residues. CDR3 loop: CASSQERTQPQHF. The CDR3 nucleotides are TGCGCCAGCAGCCAAGAGAGAACTCAGCCCCAGCATTTT.

The chain joins TRBV7-3 to TRBJ2-1, with 12 positions matching TRBD2. With 5 bases clipped from V and 3 bases from J, the junction kept 11 bases outside the gene matches. CDR1 and CDR2 from the germline V gene are SGHTA and FQGTGA. CDR3 length equals 18 residues. The CDR3 sequence: CASSHPRASGRDYNEQFF. For the CDR3, the DNA is TGTGCCAGCAGCCACCCGAGGGCTAGCGGGAGGGACTACAATGAGCAGTTCTTC.

The chain carries TRBV2 and TRBJ1-2; maybe TRBD1 (6 bases). The CDR3 totals 15 residues. The V gene's germline CDR1 is SNHLY and CDR2 FYNNEI. Trimming cost V 9 bases and J 1 base, with 18 bases left between them. This CDR3 reads CARGMGQGNNYGYTF. The CDR3 DNA follows: TGTGCCAGGGGGATGGGGCAGGGGAATAACTATGGCTACACCTTC.

This chain connects TRBV10-3 to TRBJ2-1, with 9 bases fitting TRBD1. CDR1 is ENHRY and CDR2 is SYGVKD in the germline V gene. The length of the CDR3 is 15 residues. V was clipped by 6 bases and J by 9 bases; unmatched bases: 12. CDR3 amino acids: CAISPGQGGGGEQFF. The CDR3 bases are TGTGCCATCAGCCCGGGACAGGGAGGAGGGGGTGAGCAGTTCTTC.

This clone was counted once. V usage is TRBV28 and J usage is TRBJ2-1, with D unresolved. In germline, CDR1 is MDHEN, CDR2 SYDVKM. This CDR3 is built from 14 residues. V was shortened by 2 bases and J by 7 bases, with 12 bases between the two germline ends. Written as DNA, the CDR3 is TGTGCCAGCAGTTTAACCGGCGGTACAAATGAGCAGTTCTTC. Its protein is CASSLTGGTNEQFF.

This sequence joins TRBV2 and TRBJ2-3, with D perhaps matching TRBD2 (6 bases). This CDR3 has 17 residues. The germline CDR1 and CDR2 sequences are SNHLY and FYNNEI. V lost 2 bases and J lost 1, with 16 bases in between. The CDR3, as DNA: TGTGCCAGCAGTGAAAACGGTCCCAGGGAGGGCACAGATACGCAGTATTTT. Its protein is CASSENGPREGTDTQYF.

The chain is built from TRBV9 and TRBJ2-1; 13 bases are shared with TRBD2. The CDR3 consists of 16 residues. CDR1 SGDLS and CDR2 YYNGEE come from the germline V gene. J gave up 4 bases and V 4 bases, and 5 bases lay outside the gene matches. The CDR3 coding sequence is TGTGCCAGCAGCCCCCCGGGACTAGCGGGGTACAATGAGCAGTTCTTC. Its protein product is CASSPPGLAGYNEQFF.

The V gene is TRBV5-1, the J gene TRBJ2-3, with TRBD1 identical over 8 bases. This CDR3 is built from 15 residues. With V trimmed by 4 bases and J by 4 bases, 8 bases remained unmatched. Germline CDR1 is SGHRS and CDR2 is YFSETQ. CDR3 region: CASSGGQGGPDTQYF. CDR3 DNA sequence: TGCGCCAGCAGCGGCGGACAGGGAGGCCCAGATACGCAGTATTTT.

The chain joins TRBV19 to TRBJ1-1, with 8 bases that match TRBD1. The CDR3 covers 15 residues. Trimming took 5 bases from V and 0 from J; bases not matched to a gene: 5. Germline CDR1 reads LNHDA; CDR2 reads SQIVND (reference sequence). The CDR3 reads CASSLDRGLNTEAFF. CDR3 bases: TGTGCCAGTAGTCTCGACAGGGGTCTGAACACTGAAGCTTTCTTT.

J is TRBJ1-5 and V is TRBV28; weak D call: TRBD1 (5 bases). The V gene's germline CDR1 is MDHEN and CDR2 SYDVKM. This CDR3 region has 14 residues. V lost 5 bases, J lost 7 bases, and 15 bases lay in between. This chain's CDR3 is CASSILGEGQPQHF. CDR3 coding DNA: TGTGCCAGCAGTATCCTAGGGGAGGGACAGCCCCAGCATTTT.

This chain joins TRBV19 and TRBJ1-1, with D unclear. Trimming left V 6 bases short and J 1 base short, with 6 bases between. Looked up from germline, CDR1 is LNHDA and CDR2 is SQIVND (reference sequence). This CDR3 region has 12 residues. The CDR3: CASREGNTEAFF. The CDR3, as DNA: TGTGCCAGTAGAGAGGGGAACACTGAAGCTTTCTTT.